This TCR beta chain was retrieved from a study of blood T cell repertoires in COVID-19. Study overall: The United States, Italy and Spain supplied acute and convalescent COVID-19 samples.

Of note for this clone: Other DNA sequences in the sample encode the same CDR3.

Study processing details: Nucleated cell number was recorded as an estimate derived from reference gene primer amplification. Measured with immunoSEQ multiplex PCR; TCRdb has only the in-frame clones, and not every one. For V, J and clone size, that table is used; D and trimming come from the DNA. The sample yields around 120,000 clones, around 88% seen once. The CDR3 consists of 13 residues. Germline CDR1 and CDR2: MNHEY and SVGAGI. V lost 0 bases to trimming and J lost 5 bases, with 7 bases between them. This sequence was found in an elderly man with active or convalescent COVID-19. The chain has TRBV6-5 and TRBJ1-2; TRBD1 might be the D (5 bases). Sequenced material: peripheral blood. In DNA form, the CDR3 reads TGTGCCAGCAGTTACTCCGGGGGGTATGGCTACACCTTC. This encodes CASSYSGGYGYTF.